The clone carrying this TCR beta chain has only a few counts. Antigen specificity is unknown. The data are from a study of T cells in Graves' hyperthyroidism and ophthalmopathy. Study results and limitations: A 13 V-J signature model discriminated ophthalmopathy versus stable hyperthyroidism. Most thyroid clonotypes expanded above 0.001 appeared in blood too. Ophthalmopathy, as predicted by the model, came a median around 6.7 months after the prediction.

Germline V gene data show CDR1 as LGHDT and CDR2 as YNNKEL (reference sequence). V trimming: 1 base; J trimming: 3 bases; junction bases outside the gene matches: 6. The CDR3 has 17 residues. Amplification yielded TCR beta CDR3 regions, with RNA transcripts as the source. A set of HTBI primers served as the primers for a first-round RT-PCR of the TCR CDR3. Each CDR3 protein gets one entry after TCRdb re-called the multiplex PCR reads with MiXCR. The sample holds around 370,000 distinct CDR3 sequences, approximately 18% seen once. Diagnostic decisions used clinical symptoms, serum thyroxine and TRAb, thyroid ultrasound and orbital computed tomography.

The V and J genes are TRBV3-1 and TRBJ2-3, with TRBD2 identical over 11 bases. Sequencing used blood. This TCR was sampled from a man aged 18 to 29 with Graves' ophthalmopathy. CDR3 bases: TGTGCCAGCAGCCAAGGGGATAGCGGGGGGGCTACAGATACGCAGTATTTT. This translates into CASSQGDSGGATDTQYF.